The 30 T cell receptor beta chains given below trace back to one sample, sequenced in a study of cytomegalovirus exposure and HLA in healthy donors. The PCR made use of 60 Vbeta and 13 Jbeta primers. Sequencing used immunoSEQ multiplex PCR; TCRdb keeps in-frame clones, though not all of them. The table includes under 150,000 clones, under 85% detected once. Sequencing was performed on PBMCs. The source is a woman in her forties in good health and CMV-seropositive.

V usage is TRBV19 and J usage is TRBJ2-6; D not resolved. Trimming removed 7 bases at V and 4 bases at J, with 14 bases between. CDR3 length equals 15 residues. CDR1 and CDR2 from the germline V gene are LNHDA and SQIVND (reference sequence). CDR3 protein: CASTPDSPGANVLTF. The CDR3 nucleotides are TGTGCCAGTACCCCCGACTCTCCCGGGGCCAACGTCCTGACTTTC.

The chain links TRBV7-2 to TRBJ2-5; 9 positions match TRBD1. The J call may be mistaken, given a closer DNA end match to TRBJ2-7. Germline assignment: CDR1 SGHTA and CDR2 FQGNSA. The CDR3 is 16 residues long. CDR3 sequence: CASSLSGTGRAYEQYF. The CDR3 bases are TGTGCCAGCAGCTTATCTGGGACAGGGAGGGCCTACGAGCAGTACTTC.

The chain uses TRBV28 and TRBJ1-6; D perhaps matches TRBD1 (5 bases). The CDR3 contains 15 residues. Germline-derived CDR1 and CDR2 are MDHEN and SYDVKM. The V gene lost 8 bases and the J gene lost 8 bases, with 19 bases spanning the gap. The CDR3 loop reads CASGPDTRFDSPLHF. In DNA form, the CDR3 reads TGTGCCAGCGGCCCGGACACACGATTCGATTCACCCCTCCACTTT.

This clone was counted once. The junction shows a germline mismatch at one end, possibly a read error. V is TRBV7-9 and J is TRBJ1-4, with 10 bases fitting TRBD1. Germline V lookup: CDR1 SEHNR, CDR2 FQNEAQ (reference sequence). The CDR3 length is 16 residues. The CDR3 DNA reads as TGTTCCAGCAGCGTATCACCGGGACAGGGGAATGAAAAACTGTTTTTT. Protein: CSSSVSPGQGNEKLFF.

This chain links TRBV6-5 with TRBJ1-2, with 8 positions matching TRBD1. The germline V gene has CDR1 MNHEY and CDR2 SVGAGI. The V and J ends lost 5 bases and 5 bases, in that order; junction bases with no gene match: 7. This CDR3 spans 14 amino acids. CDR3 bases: TGTGCCAGCAGTCGCGGACAGGGAATATATGGCTACACCTTC. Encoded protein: CASSRGQGIYGYTF.

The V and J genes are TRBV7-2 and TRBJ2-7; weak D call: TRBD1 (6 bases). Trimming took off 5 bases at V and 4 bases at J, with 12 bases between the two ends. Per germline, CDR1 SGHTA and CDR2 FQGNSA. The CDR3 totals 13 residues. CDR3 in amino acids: CASSRGQIYEQYF. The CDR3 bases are TGTGCCAGCAGCCGCGGACAGATATACGAGCAGTACTTC.

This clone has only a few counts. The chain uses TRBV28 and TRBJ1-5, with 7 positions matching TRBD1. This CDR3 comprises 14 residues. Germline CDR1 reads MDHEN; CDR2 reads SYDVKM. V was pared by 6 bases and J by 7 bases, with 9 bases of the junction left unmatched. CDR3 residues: CASRTGVDWQPQHF. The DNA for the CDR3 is TGTGCCAGCAGAACAGGGGTGGATTGGCAGCCCCAGCATTTT. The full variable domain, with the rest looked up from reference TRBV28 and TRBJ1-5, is DVKVTQSSRYLVKRTGEKVFLECVQDMDHENMFWYRQDPGLGLRLIYFSYDVKMKEKGDIPEGYSVSREKKERFSLILESASTNQTSMYLCASRTGVDWQPQHFGDGTRLSIL.

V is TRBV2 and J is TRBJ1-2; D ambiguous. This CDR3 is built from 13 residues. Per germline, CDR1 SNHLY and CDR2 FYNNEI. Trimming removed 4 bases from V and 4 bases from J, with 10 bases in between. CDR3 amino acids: CASSVSEVYGYTF. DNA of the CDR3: TGTGCCAGCAGTGTTTCAGAAGTCTATGGCTACACCTTC.

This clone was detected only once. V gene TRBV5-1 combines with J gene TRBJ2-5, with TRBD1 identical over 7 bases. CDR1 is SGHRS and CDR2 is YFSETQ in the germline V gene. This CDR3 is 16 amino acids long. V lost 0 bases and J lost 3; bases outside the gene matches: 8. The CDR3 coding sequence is TGCGCCAGCAGCTTGGCGACCGGGACAGTAAAAGAGACCCAGTACTTC. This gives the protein CASSLATGTVKETQYF.

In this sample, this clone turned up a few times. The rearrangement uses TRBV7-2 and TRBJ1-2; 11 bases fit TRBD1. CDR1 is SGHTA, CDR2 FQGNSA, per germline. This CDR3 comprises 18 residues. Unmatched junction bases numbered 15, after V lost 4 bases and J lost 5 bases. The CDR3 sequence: CASSSFNPGQGGRYGYTF. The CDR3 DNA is TGTGCCAGCAGCTCCTTTAACCCGGGACAGGGGGGGAGATATGGCTACACCTTC.

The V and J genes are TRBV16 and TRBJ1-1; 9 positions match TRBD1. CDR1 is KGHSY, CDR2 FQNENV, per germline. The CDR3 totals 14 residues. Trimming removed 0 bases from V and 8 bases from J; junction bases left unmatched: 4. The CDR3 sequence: CASSQSGTGNEAFF. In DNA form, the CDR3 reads TGTGCCAGCAGCCAATCGGGGACAGGGAACGAAGCTTTCTTT.

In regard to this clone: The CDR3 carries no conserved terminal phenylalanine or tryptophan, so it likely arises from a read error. In DNA form, the CDR3 reads TGCAGCGTTAAGAGGGGGCTTACAGATACGCAGTATTGT. The encoded protein is CSVKRGLTDTQYC. The chain employs TRBV29-1 and TRBJ2-3; 7 nucleotides agree with TRBD1. Germline V gene sequence: CDR1 SQVTM, CDR2 ANQGSEA. V lost 5 bases, J lost 3 bases, and 5 bases stayed unmatched. The CDR3 totals 13 residues.

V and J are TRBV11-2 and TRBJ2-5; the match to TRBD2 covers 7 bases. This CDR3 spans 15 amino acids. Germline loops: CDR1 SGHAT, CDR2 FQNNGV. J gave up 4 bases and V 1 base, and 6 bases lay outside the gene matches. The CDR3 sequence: CASSLVWGGSETQYF. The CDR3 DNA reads TGTGCCAGCAGCTTAGTGTGGGGGGGGTCAGAGACCCAGTACTTC.

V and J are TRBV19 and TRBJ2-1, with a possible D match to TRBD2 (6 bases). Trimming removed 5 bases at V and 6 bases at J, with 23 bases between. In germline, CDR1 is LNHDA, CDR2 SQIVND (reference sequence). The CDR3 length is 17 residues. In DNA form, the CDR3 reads TGTGCCAGTAGTGGGGGGACCGGGCCCCAACTCCTCAATGAGCAGTTCTTC. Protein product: CASSGGTGPQLLNEQFF.

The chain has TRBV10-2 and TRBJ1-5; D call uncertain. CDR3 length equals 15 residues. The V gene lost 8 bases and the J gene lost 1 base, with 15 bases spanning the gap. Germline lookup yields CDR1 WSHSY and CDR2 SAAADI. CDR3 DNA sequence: TGCGCCAGCGGGGAAAACGGAGGGAGCAATCAGCCCCAGCATTTT. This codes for CASGENGGSNQPQHF.

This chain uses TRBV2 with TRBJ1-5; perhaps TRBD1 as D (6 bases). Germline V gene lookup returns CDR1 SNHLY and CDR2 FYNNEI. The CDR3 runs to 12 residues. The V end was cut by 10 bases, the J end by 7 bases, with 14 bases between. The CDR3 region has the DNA TGTGCCATCGGCAGGGGCGGACAGCCCCAGCATTTT. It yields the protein CAIGRGGQPQHF.

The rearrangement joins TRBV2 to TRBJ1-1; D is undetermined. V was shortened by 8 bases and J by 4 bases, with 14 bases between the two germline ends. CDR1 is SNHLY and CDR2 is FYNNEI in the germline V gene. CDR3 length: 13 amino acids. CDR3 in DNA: TGTGCCAGCCTAGAGGTTGAGGGCACTGAAGCTTTCTTT. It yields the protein CASLEVEGTEAFF.

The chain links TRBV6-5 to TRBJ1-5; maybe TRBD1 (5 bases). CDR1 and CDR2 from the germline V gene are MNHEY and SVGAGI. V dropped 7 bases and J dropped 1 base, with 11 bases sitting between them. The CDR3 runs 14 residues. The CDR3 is CASMRRGSNQPQHF. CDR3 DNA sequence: TGTGCCAGCATGCGACGGGGGAGCAATCAGCCCCAGCATTTT.

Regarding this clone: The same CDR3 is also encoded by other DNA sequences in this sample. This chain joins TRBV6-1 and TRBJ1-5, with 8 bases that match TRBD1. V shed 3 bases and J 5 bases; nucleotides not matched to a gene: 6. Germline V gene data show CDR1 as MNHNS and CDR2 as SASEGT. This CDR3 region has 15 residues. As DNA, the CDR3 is TGTGCCAGCAGTGACGGGCAGGGGGCTTATCAGCCCCAGCATTTT. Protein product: CASSDGQGAYQPQHF.

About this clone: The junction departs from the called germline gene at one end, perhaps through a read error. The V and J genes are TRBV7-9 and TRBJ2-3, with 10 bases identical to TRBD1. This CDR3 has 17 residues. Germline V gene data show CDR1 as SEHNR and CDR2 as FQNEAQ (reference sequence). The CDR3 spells CSSTDPGQGLGTDTQYF. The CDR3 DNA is TGTTCCAGCACCGATCCGGGACAGGGGTTGGGGACAGATACGCAGTATTTT.

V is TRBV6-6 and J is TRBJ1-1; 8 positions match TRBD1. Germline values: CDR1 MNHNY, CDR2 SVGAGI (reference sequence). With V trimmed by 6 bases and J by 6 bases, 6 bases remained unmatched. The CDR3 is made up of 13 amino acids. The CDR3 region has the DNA TGTGCCAGCAGCCGACAGGGGTACGCTGAAGCTTTCTTT. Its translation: CASSRQGYAEAFF.

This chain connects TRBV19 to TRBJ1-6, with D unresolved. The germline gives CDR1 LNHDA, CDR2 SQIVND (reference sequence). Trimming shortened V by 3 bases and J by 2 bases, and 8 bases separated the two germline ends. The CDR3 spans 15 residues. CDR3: CASSIGGPYNSPLHF. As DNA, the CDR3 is TGTGCCAGTAGTATCGGCGGTCCCTATAATTCACCCCTCCACTTT.

In DNA form, the CDR3 reads TGTGCCAGCAGCACGGGACTAGCGGGGGGCGCAGATACGCAGTATTTT. Translation gives CASSTGLAGGADTQYF. The chain employs TRBV5-4 and TRBJ2-3; 15 nucleotides match TRBD2. With 4 bases clipped from V and 4 bases from J, the junction kept 4 bases outside the gene matches. The germline CDR1 and CDR2 sequences are SGHNT and YYREEE (reference sequence). The CDR3 loop spans 16 amino acids.

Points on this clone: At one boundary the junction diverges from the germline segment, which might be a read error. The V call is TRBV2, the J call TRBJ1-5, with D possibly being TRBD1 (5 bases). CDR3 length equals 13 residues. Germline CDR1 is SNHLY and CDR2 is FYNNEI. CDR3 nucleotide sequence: TGTGCCAGCAGCGAAGGGGCAAGTCAGCCCCAGCATTTT. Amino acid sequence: CASSEGASQPQHF.

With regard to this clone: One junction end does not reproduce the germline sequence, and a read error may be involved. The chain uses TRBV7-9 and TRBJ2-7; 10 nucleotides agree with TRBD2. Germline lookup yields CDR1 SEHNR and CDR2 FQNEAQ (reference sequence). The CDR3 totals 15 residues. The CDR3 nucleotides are TGTTCCAGCAGCTTAATAGCGGGGGGTTCCTACGAGCAGTACTTC. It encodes CSSSLIAGGSYEQYF. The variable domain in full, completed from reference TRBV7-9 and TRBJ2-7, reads DTGVSQNPRHKITKRGQNVTFRCDPISEHNRLYWYRQTLGQGPEFLTYFQNEAQLEKSRLLSDRFSAERPKGSFSTLEIQRTEQGDSAMYLCSSSLIAGGSYEQYFGPGTRLTVT.

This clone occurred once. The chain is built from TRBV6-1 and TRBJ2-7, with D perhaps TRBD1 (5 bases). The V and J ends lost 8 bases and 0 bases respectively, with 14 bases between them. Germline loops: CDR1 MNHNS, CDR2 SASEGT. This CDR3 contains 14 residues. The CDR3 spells CASSKDTSSYEQYF. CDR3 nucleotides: TGTGCCAGCTCAAAGGACACGAGCTCCTACGAGCAGTACTTC.

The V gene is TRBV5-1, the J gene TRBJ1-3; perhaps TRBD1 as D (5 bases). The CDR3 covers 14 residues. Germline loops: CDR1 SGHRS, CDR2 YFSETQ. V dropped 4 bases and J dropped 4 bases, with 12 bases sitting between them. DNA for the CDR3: TGCGCCAGCAGCCGGAGGGGTTCCGGAAACACCATATATTTT. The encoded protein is CASSRRGSGNTIYF.

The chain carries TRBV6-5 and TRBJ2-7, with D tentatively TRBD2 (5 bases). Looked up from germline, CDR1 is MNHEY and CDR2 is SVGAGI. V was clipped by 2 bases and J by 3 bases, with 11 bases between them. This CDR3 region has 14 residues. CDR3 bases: TGTGCCAGCAGTTACCGGGGTGGGGACTACGAGCAGTACTTC. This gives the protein CASSYRGGDYEQYF.

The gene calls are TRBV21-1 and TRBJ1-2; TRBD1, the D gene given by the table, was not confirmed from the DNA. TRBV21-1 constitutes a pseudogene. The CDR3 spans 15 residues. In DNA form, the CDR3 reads TGTGCCAGCAGCTATAGACAGGGGGGTCCGGATGGCTACACCTTC. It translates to CASSYRQGGPDGYTF.

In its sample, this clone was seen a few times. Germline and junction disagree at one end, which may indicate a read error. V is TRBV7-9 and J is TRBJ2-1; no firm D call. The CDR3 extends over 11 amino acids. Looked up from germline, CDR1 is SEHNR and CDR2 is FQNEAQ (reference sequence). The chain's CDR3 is CASSFLTELVF. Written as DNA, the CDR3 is TGTGCCAGCAGCTTTCTCACAGAGCTGGTCTTC.